These T cell receptor beta chains were read from a single sample in a study of Tregs in tolerant kidney transplant recipients. The method was immunoSEQ multiplex PCR; TCRdb's version includes in-frame clones alone and lacks a portion of them. The sample includes 45,000 or so clones, around 90% of them seen just once. The sample consisted of CD8+ T cells from blood (PBMCs), taken 12 months after the transplant. These receptors came from a human patient who received a combined kidney and bone marrow transplant. Among the T cells, some may be from the graft donor. CDR3s include the opening cysteine and the closing phenylalanine or tryptophan. The order of the fields is D gene, clone size, J gene, V gene, CDR3 protein, CDR3 DNA. A D gene is named only where the DNA matches it firmly. Not every row has a clone size; where given, it reads once, few, many or a size class.

>.|.|TRBJ2-7|TRBV4-1
CASSQVFHSNEQYF
TGCGCCAGCAGCCAAGTTTTCCACAGCAACGAGCAGTACTTC
>.|.|TRBJ2-1|TRBV30
CAWSRGNEQFF
TGTGCCTGGAGCAGGGGAAATGAGCAGTTCTTC
>.|.|TRBJ1-1|TRBV9
CASSLWGGTEAFF
TGTGCCAGCAGCCTATGGGGAGGCACTGAAGCTTTCTTT
>.|.|TRBJ2-7|TRBV5-3
CARSFQGIYEQYF
TGTGCCAGAAGCTTTCAGGGGATCTACGAGCAGTACTTC
>.|.|TRBJ2-7|TRBV10-2
CASSEISRNSYEQYF
TGCGCCAGCAGTGAGATATCGCGGAACTCCTACGAGCAGTACTTC
>TRBD2|.|TRBJ2-3|TRBV4-3
CASSQEGGGPGDTQYF
TGCGCCAGCAGCCAAGAAGGCGGGGGGCCTGGAGATACGCAGTATTTT
>.|.|TRBJ1-2|TRBV4-2
CASSQDGTGEDYGYTF
TGTGCCAGCAGCCAAGATGGAACAGGTGAGGACTATGGCTACACCTTC
>.|.|TRBJ1-1|TRBV5-6
CASSLGPNKNTEAFF
TGTGCCAGCAGCTTGGGTCCCAACAAGAACACTGAAGCTTTCTTT
>.|.|TRBJ2-3|TRBV9
CASSVGGGGTDTQYF
TGTGCCAGCAGCGTAGGCGGGGGCGGCACAGATACGCAGTATTTT
>.|.|TRBJ2-2|TRBV14
CASSQQRVVGELFF
TGTGCCAGCAGCCAACAGAGGGTCGTCGGGGAGCTGTTTTTT
>TRBD2|.|TRBJ2-1|TRBV4-1
CASSHGTSGRANEQFF
TGCGCCAGCAGCCATGGGACTAGCGGGAGGGCCAATGAGCAGTTCTTC
>.|.|TRBJ1-2|TRBV6-5
CASSSSGDGYTF
TGTGCCAGCAGCTCATCAGGGGATGGCTACACCTTC
>.|once|TRBJ1-1|TRBV9
CASSVESRVTEAFF
TGTGCCAGCAGCGTAGAGTCTCGGGTCACTGAAGCTTTCTTT
>TRBD2|.|TRBJ2-1|TRBV4-3
CASSHSSLAGGRYYNEQFF
TGCGCCAGCAGCCACAGCTCACTAGCGGGGGGCCGATACTACAATGAGCAGTTCTTC
>.|.|TRBJ2-2|TRBV6-5
CASMIQGWNTGELFF
TGTGCCAGCATGATTCAGGGCTGGAACACCGGGGAGCTGTTTTTT
>TRBD2|.|TRBJ2-1|TRBV28
CASSLLGGSVNEQFF
TGTGCCAGCAGTTTATTAGGCGGGAGTGTCAATGAGCAGTTCTTC
>.|.|TRBJ2-1|TRBV10-3
CAISGSGSSYNEQFF
TGTGCCATCAGTGGTTCGGGGAGCTCCTACAATGAGCAGTTCTTC
>.|.|TRBJ1-1|TRBV5-6
CASSLGAGPNTEAFF
TGTGCCAGCAGCTTGGGGGCAGGGCCCAACACTGAAGCTTTCTTT
>TRBD2|.|TRBJ2-7|TRBV13
CASSLAAGGYEQYF
TGTGCCAGCAGCTTAGCGGCGGGGGGATACGAGCAGTACTTC
>TRBD2|once|TRBJ2-7|TRBV29-1
CSVEAPQGGLAGGTPYEQYF
TGCAGCGTTGAAGCCCCGCAAGGGGGACTAGCGGGAGGGACGCCCTACGAGCAGTACTTC
>.|.|TRBJ2-2|TRBV6-4
CASSDEESGELFF
TGTGCCAGCAGTGACGAGGAGTCCGGGGAGCTGTTTTTT
>.|.|TRBJ1-1|TRBV30
CAWSSRFPEAFF
TGTGCCTGGAGTAGCAGGTTCCCCGAAGCTTTCTTT
>.|.|TRBJ1-2|TRBV7-9
CASSLSTGTEGGGYTF
TGTGCCAGCAGCTTGAGTACCGGGACCGAAGGGGGAGGCTACACCTTC
>TRBD1|.|TRBJ1-1|TRBV19
CASSPGTGPTEAFF
TGTGCCAGTAGCCCGGGGACAGGGCCCACTGAAGCTTTCTTT
>.|.|TRBJ2-1|TRBV30
CAWSEIGHSSYNEQFF
TGTGCCTGGAGCGAAATAGGACACAGCTCCTACAATGAGCAGTTCTTC
>TRBD1|.|TRBJ2-7|TRBV29-1
CSVVGGTGGYEQYF
TGCAGCGTTGTAGGGGGGACAGGAGGTTACGAGCAGTACTTC
>.|.|TRBJ1-2|TRBV7-9
CASSLGRYYGYTF
TGTGCCAGCAGCTTAGGCAGATACTATGGCTACACCTTC
>TRBD1|.|TRBJ1-2|TRBV5-1
CASSLATGGNGYTF
TGCGCCAGCAGCTTGGCGACAGGGGGCAATGGCTACACCTTC
>.|.|TRBJ1-2|TRBV29-1
CSVENREIGYTF
TGCAGCGTTGAAAACAGGGAGATTGGCTACACCTTC
>TRBD2|.|TRBJ2-7|TRBV7-6
CASSLERGGYEQYF
TGTGCCAGCAGCTTAGAGCGGGGGGGTTACGAGCAGTACTTC
>TRBD1|.|TRBJ2-7|TRBV27
CASSFGTGYTYEQYF
TGTGCCAGCAGTTTCGGGACAGGATATACCTACGAGCAGTACTTC
>.|.|TRBJ2-1|TRBV2
CASSEALSPYNEQFF
TGTGCCAGCAGTGAAGCTCTTAGTCCTTACAATGAGCAGTTCTTC
>.|.|TRBJ1-1|TRBV13
CASNRRQVEAFF
TGTGCCAGCAACCGTAGACAGGTTGAAGCTTTCTTT
>.|.|TRBJ2-7|TRBV10-3
CAISGLPSETYEQYF
TGTGCCATCAGTGGATTACCTAGCGAAACCTACGAGCAGTACTTC
>TRBD1|.|TRBJ2-7|TRBV4-3
CASSPGQGEYEQYF
TGCGCCAGCAGCCCTGGACAGGGGGAATACGAGCAGTACTTC
>.|.|TRBJ2-5|TRBV6-5
CASSERGLFAQYF
TGTGCCAGCAGTGAAAGGGGGTTGTTTGCCCAGTACTTC
>TRBD2|.|TRBJ2-1|TRBV5-6
CASSLSARSGKQFF
TGTGCCAGCAGCTTGTCGGCGCGCAGCGGGAAGCAGTTCTTC
>.|.|TRBJ2-7|TRBV6-5
CASSYSWGPYEQYF
TGTGCCAGCAGTTACTCATGGGGGCCCTACGAGCAGTACTTC
>.|once|TRBJ2-7|TRBV30
CAWSLDSYEQYF
TGTGCCTGGAGCCTGGACAGCTACGAGCAGTACTTC
>TRBD1|.|TRBJ2-2|TRBV7-7
CASSIGTATGELFF
TGTGCCAGCAGCATTGGGACAGCTACCGGGGAGCTGTTTTTT
>TRBD1|.|TRBJ1-1|TRBV19
CASSIGQGERVTEAFF
TGTGCCAGTAGTATCGGACAGGGGGAAAGGGTTACTGAAGCTTTCTTT
>.|.|TRBJ1-6|TRBV27
CASSLGWRAEGTNSPLHF
TGTGCCAGCAGTTTAGGGTGGAGGGCCGAGGGGACCAATTCACCCCTCCACTTT
>.|medium-sized|TRBJ2-2|TRBV7-3
CASTLLAGTGELFF
TGTGCCAGCACCCTTCTGGCGGGTACCGGGGAGCTGTTTTTT